Listed below are T cell receptor beta chains from one sample, sequenced in a study of blood T cell repertoires in COVID-19. This table comes from immunoSEQ multiplex PCR, and its TCRdb copy is limited to in-frame clones, with some not included. The sample includes about 150,000 clones, around four fifths of them seen just once. Sequenced sample: peripheral blood. The receptor source for this set is a woman older than 75 with acute or convalescent COVID-19. CDR3s include the opening cysteine and the closing phenylalanine or tryptophan. A D gene is named only where the DNA matches it firmly. Some rows have no size entry. The others give once, few or many, or a class for an expanded clone.

TRBJ1-1 TRBV6-6 - - TGTGCCAGCAGTTACGCAGACACTGAAGCTTTCTTT CASSYADTEAFF
TRBJ1-4 TRBV5-8 once TRBD1 TGTGCCAGCAGCTTTTGGCAGGGGGCAACTAATGAAAAACTGTTTTTT CASSFWQGATNEKLFF
TRBJ1-1 TRBV6-5 - - TGTGCCAGCAGTTACGGCCGATGGAACACTGAAGCTTTCTTT CASSYGRWNTEAFF
TRBJ2-7 TRBV7-9 - - TGTGCCAGCAGCTTAGGGGGGGGCGAAGTCTACGAGCAGTACTTC CASSLGGGEVYEQYF
TRBJ2-7 TRBV7-2 - TRBD2 TGTGCCAGCAGCAGAACTAGCGGAGCCTCCTACGAGCAGTACTTC CASSRTSGASYEQYF
TRBJ2-1 TRBV29-1 once TRBD1 TGCAGCGTTGTCGGGCAGGGGGAATACAATGAGCAGTTCTTC CSVVGQGEYNEQFF
TRBJ2-3 TRBV6-2/TRBV6-3 - - TGTGCCAGCAGCTCCCTAGGAGGGATCGGCACAGATACGCAGTATTTT CASSSLGGIGTDTQYF
TRBJ2-2 TRBV18 - TRBD1 TGTGCCAGCTCACCGGGACAGGGAAGGACCGGGGAGCTGTTTTTT CASSPGQGRTGELFF
TRBJ1-6 TRBV5-6 - TRBD1 TGTGCCAGCAGCTCCCTGGGGACAGGGAGTAATTCACCCCTCCACTTT CASSSLGTGSNSPLHF
TRBJ1-2 TRBV29-1 - - TGCAGCGTTGAAGACGGACAAATCTATGGCTACACCTTC CSVEDGQIYGYTF
TRBJ2-6 TRBV27 - - TGTGCCAGCAGTTTATCGGGGGGACGGATACTCTCTGGGGCCAACGTCCTGACTTTC CASSLSGGRILSGANVLTF
TRBJ2-7 TRBV30 - - TGTGCCTGGAGGGACTTCCATTACGAGCAGTACTTC CAWRDFHYEQYF
TRBJ2-1 TRBV5-1 - TRBD2 TGCGCCAGCAGCTTGGGACTAGCGGTATACAATGAGCAGTTCTTC CASSLGLAVYNEQFF
TRBJ2-3 TRBV7-2 - - TGTGCCAGCAGCTCGAGTCACCGGAGCACAGATACGCAGTATTTT CASSSSHRSTDTQYF
TRBJ1-4 TRBV28 - - TGTGCCAGCAGTTTCAGGGCAGCTGAAAAACTGTTTTTT CASSFRAAEKLFF
TRBJ2-1 TRBV19 - - TGTGCCAGTAGTACAGGGGCTGACTACAATGAGCAGTTCTTC CASSTGADYNEQFF
TRBJ2-3 TRBV19 once - TGTGCCAGTAGTGCCCTGAGCGATACGCAGTATTTT CASSALSDTQYF
TRBJ1-4 TRBV5-4 - TRBD1 TGTGCCAGCAGCTTGGCCGGACAGGGTTTGGAAAAACTGTTTTTT CASSLAGQGLEKLFF
TRBJ2-1 TRBV4-1 - TRBD2 TGCGCCAGCAGCCGCCGCGAGCGGGGGGGCCGGTACAATGAGCAGTTCTTC CASSRRERGGRYNEQFF
TRBJ2-2 TRBV20-1 - TRBD2 TGCAGTGCTGGTGGGGCGGGAGTGTCCGGGGAGCTGTTTTTT CSAGGAGVSGELFF
TRBJ2-5 TRBV7-2 - TRBD2 TGTGCCAGCAGCTTAACGGGACTAGCGGGGGGGCAAGAGACCCAGTACTTC CASSLTGLAGGQETQYF
TRBJ2-5 TRBV9 once TRBD2 TGTGCCAGCAGCCCCCTGGGACTAGCGGACCAAGAGACCCAGTACTTC CASSPLGLADQETQYF
TRBJ1-1 TRBV6-2/TRBV6-3 - - TGTGCCAGCAGCGATCCCCAGGTGGGCGAGAACACTGAAGCTTTCTTT CASSDPQVGENTEAFF
TRBJ1-1 TRBV6-2/TRBV6-3 - - TGTGCCAGCAGTTTTACAGGGCCGAACACTGAAGCTTTCTTT CASSFTGPNTEAFF
TRBJ1-1 TRBV6-1 - - TGTGCCAGCAGTGATTCTGCGGGGCGGGACACTGAAGCTTTCTTT CASSDSAGRDTEAFF
TRBJ1-4 TRBV27 - TRBD1 TGTGCCAGCAGTTTCGCAGGGGGCGATGAAAAACTGTTTTTT CASSFAGGDEKLFF
TRBJ1-1 TRBV6-2/TRBV6-3 once - TGTGCCAGCAGTTATGCGACAGGTACTGAAGCTTTCTTT CASSYATGTEAFF
TRBJ2-5 TRBV3-1/TRBV3-2 medium-sized TRBD2 TGTGCCAGCCAACTGGCGGGGGGGGCGGGGACCCAGTACTTC CASQLAGGAGTQYF
TRBJ2-2 TRBV30 - - TGTGCCTGGACCTCCCAGGGTACCGGGGAGCTGTTTTTT CAWTSQGTGELFF
TRBJ1-6 TRBV30 - - TGTGCCTGGAGCCGGAGATCTTCACCCCTCCACTTT CAWSRRSSPLHF
TRBJ1-5 TRBV19 - - TGTGCCAGTTGGGGCGGGACGGATAGCAATCAGCCCCAGCATTTT CASWGGTDSNQPQHF
TRBJ2-2 TRBV5-5 - TRBD2 TGTGCCAGCAGCTTCGGACTAGCGGGAGCCACCGGGGAGCTGTTTTTT CASSFGLAGATGELFF
TRBJ1-1 TRBV7-9 - - TGTGCCAGCAGACTAGAGTCGAACACTGAAGCTTTCTTT CASRLESNTEAFF
TRBJ2-1 TRBV4-3 - - TGCGCCAGCAGCCAAGAGGATAGGAGCAATGAGCAGTTCTTC CASSQEDRSNEQFF
TRBJ1-5 TRBV5-8 few - TGTGCCAGCAGCTTGTACCGGGGAGAGGGCAATCAGCCCCAGCATTTT CASSLYRGEGNQPQHF
TRBJ1-1 TRBV11-2 - - TGTGCCAGCAGTCAGGACAGAGTGAACACTGAAGCTTTCTTT CASSQDRVNTEAFF
TRBJ2-5 TRBV5-4 - - TGTGCCAGCAGCTTGGAGGGGGGGAGGGGAGAGACCCAGTACTTC CASSLEGGRGETQYF